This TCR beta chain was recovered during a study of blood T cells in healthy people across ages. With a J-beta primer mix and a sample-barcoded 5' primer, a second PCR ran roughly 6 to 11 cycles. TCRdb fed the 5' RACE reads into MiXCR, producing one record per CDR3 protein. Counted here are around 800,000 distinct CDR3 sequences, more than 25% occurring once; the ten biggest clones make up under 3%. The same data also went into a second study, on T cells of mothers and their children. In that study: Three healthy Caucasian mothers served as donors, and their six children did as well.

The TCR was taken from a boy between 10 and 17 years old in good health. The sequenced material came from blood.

The CDR3 protein is CASSRPPGVLREQYF. CDR3 coding DNA: TGCGCCAGCAGCCGGCCCCCAGGGGTTTTGCGGGAGCAGTACTTC. The gene calls are TRBV4-1 and TRBJ2-7, with D possibly TRBD1 on 6 matching bases. Germline V CDR1 and CDR2: MGHRA, YSYEKL. V was pared by 4 bases and J by 7 bases, with 20 bases between. The CDR3 sequence is 15 residues long.